The clone carrying this T cell receptor beta chain was seen a single time. Its target is unknown. This specimen comes from a study of shared clonotypes between healthy human individuals. Positively selected for CCR7, the CD45RO-negative cells used as naive CD8 cells excluded terminally differentiated effector memory CD45RA+ cells. Study-wide points: Rarefaction showed sorted-subset sequencing was incomplete despite large depth. Memory subsets generally showed smaller estimated richness than naive subsets did.

TCRdb keeps only in-frame clones here, not all; method: immunoSEQ multiplex PCR. The data hold about 2 million clones, with about 95% observed a single time. CDR1 and CDR2 from the germline V gene are SGHVS and FQNEAQ. This CDR3 has 13 residues. V was pared by 4 bases and J by 4 bases, with 11 bases between. The sample taken for sequencing was naive CD8+ T cells sorted from blood. The TCR comes from a man younger than 35 in good health. The rearrangement joins TRBV7-8 to TRBJ2-7; maybe TRBD2 (6 bases). The CDR3 spells CASSYQRGYEQYF. CDR3 nucleotides: TGTGCCAGCAGCTACCAACGGGGGTACGAGCAGTACTTC.